These 30 T cell receptor beta chains were sequenced from one sample in a study of CD8 T cells in ankylosing spondylitis. TCRdb itself ran the 5' RACE reads through MiXCR, one entry per CDR3 protein. The table includes a few hundred thousand distinct CDR3 sequences, 15% to 20% detected once. Sequenced: blood, either unsorted or a sorted T cell fraction (not recorded which). The receptors derive from a male donor with ankylosing spondylitis or in good health (not recorded which).

This clonotype was detected many times. The chain uses TRBV7-9 and TRBJ2-3, with D possibly called TRBD1 or TRBD2 (5 bases each). CDR3 length: 13 residues. V was shortened by 3 bases and J by 4 bases, with 8 bases between the two germline ends. Germline values: CDR1 SEHNR, CDR2 FQNEAQ (reference sequence). CDR3 sequence (DNA): TGTGCCAGCAGCTTGAGGGACCCAGATACGCAGTATTTT. Translation: CASSLRDPDTQYF.

The table lists this clonotype with a few counts. J is TRBJ2-1 and V is TRBV27, with D unclear. CDR3 length equals 15 residues. Trimming stripped 6 bases from V and 12 bases from J, with 24 bases between. CDR1 is MNHEY, CDR2 SMNVEV, per germline (reference sequence). This chain's CDR3 is CASSPGRKFQRLQFF. CDR3 DNA: TGTGCCAGCAGCCCCGGGCGCAAATTCCAGAGGTTGCAGTTCTTC.

The sample holds a few counts of this clonotype. This chain joins TRBV9 and TRBJ2-1; TRBD1 matches 7 bases. CDR3 length: 16 residues. The J segment lost 7 bases and the V segment lost 3 bases, leaving 13 bases of the junction unmatched. The germline CDR1 and CDR2 sequences are SGDLS and YYNGEE. CDR3 residues: CASSEGYRGIGNEQFF. In nucleotides, the CDR3 is TGTGCCAGCAGCGAGGGCTACAGGGGAATCGGGAATGAGCAGTTCTTC.

The rearrangement uses TRBV29-1 and TRBJ1-4; D uncertain. Germline values: CDR1 SQVTM, CDR2 ANQGSEA. The CDR3 covers 10 residues. V lost 7 bases and J 4 bases, leaving 4 bases between the germline ends. Written as DNA, the CDR3 is TGCAGCGCCGGTAATGAAAAACTGTTTTTT. It codes for CSAGNEKLFF.

The sample holds a few counts of this clonotype. The rearrangement links TRBV20-1 to TRBJ1-1; D unresolved. V gave up 5 bases and J gave up 4 bases, with 14 bases separating them. CDR1 and CDR2 from the germline V gene are DFQATT and SNEGSKA (reference sequence). The CDR3 length is 13 residues. CDR3 protein: CSAARLGPTEAFF. The CDR3 nucleotides read TGCAGTGCTGCCAGGTTAGGGCCCACTGAAGCTTTCTTT.

In its sample, this clonotype was seen many times. The rearrangement joins TRBV20-1 to TRBJ2-1; tentatively, D is TRBD2 (6 bases). The CDR3 has 13 residues. The germline V and J ends were trimmed by 1 base and 9 bases, with 13 bases remaining between them. CDR1 and CDR2 from the germline V gene are DFQATT and SNEGSKA (reference sequence). The CDR3 DNA is TGCAGTGCTAGAGCCCCTGCGGGGTTTGAGCAGTTCTTC. Residues: CSARAPAGFEQFF.

This clonotype was seen a few times. The chain joins TRBV28 to TRBJ1-2; TRBD1 matches 9 bases. CDR1 MDHEN and CDR2 SYDVKM come from the germline V gene. After removal of 6 bases from V and 4 bases from J, the junction contained 9 bases not matched to a gene. CDR3 size: 15 residues. DNA of the CDR3: TGTGCCAGCAGATACCTTGGGACAGGGATCTATGGCTACACCTTC. Translation gives CASRYLGTGIYGYTF.

This clonotype was counted between two and nine times. The chain combines TRBV29-1 with TRBJ2-1; 11 positions match TRBD2. There are 18 residues in the CDR3. CDR1 is SQVTM, CDR2 ANQGSEA, per germline. Trimming at V came to 0 bases and at J to 0 bases, leaving 7 bases not matched to a gene. CDR3: CSVEEGLAGGRSYNEQFF. For the CDR3, the DNA is TGCAGCGTTGAAGAAGGGCTAGCGGGAGGACGCTCCTACAATGAGCAGTTCTTC.

The V call is TRBV3-1, the J call TRBJ2-5, with a tentative D call TRBD2 (5 bases). The CDR3 runs 19 residues. Germline lookup yields CDR1 LGHDT and CDR2 YNNKEL (reference sequence). Trimming stripped 1 base from V and 0 bases from J, with 21 bases between. Here the CDR3 DNA reads TGTGCCAGCAGCCAAGTGGAGTCCTGGACGGGGATGTACCAAGAGACCCAGTACTTC. Translated, it gives CASSQVESWTGMYQETQYF.

The rearrangement links TRBV12-3 or TRBV12-4 to TRBJ2-3; 9 nucleotides match TRBD2. CDR3 length: 15 amino acids. V lost 10 bases and J lost 4; bases outside the gene matches: 12. This chain's CDR3 is CATGRVAGAPDTQYF. The CDR3, as DNA: TGTGCCACGGGGAGGGTAGCGGGAGCCCCAGATACGCAGTATTTT.

This clonotype was observed a few times. V is TRBV7-3 and J is TRBJ2-3; D might be TRBD2 (5 bases). This CDR3 comprises 15 residues. V lost 5 bases, J lost 5 bases, and 17 bases lay in between. CDR1 and CDR2 from the germline V gene are SGHTA and FQGTGA. Here the CDR3 reads CASSPAGWIGDTQYF. In DNA, the CDR3 is TGTGCCAGCAGCCCCGCGGGCTGGATTGGAGATACGCAGTATTTT.

Comment on this clonotype: A read error may explain this, as a much larger clone is one base away. The rearrangement joins TRBV5-6 to TRBJ2-1; D unresolved. The CDR3 consists of 14 residues. Germline V gene sequence: CDR1 SGHDT, CDR2 YYEEEE. The CDR3 spells CASSLGPTYNKQFF. The CDR3 DNA sequence: TGTGCCAGCAGCTTGGGGCCAACCTACAATAAGCAGTTCTTC.

This rearrangement joins TRBV11-1 to TRBJ2-1; the match to TRBD2 covers 8 bases. Germline loops: CDR1 SGHAT, CDR2 FQDESV (reference sequence). Unmatched junction bases numbered 10, after V lost 0 bases and J lost 6 bases. This CDR3 has 17 amino acids. The CDR3 DNA reads TGTGCCAGCAGCTTAGCGCGGGGACTAGACATAGTCAATGAGCAGTTCTTC. This encodes CASSLARGLDIVNEQFF.

J is TRBJ2-4 and V is TRBV18; D possibly corresponds to TRBD1 (5 bases). The V and J ends lost 5 bases and 0 bases respectively, with 8 bases between them. Germline V gene lookup returns CDR1 KGHSH and CDR2 LQKENI. The length of the CDR3 is 14 residues. The CDR3 is CASSMGLAKNIQYF. CDR3 in DNA: TGTGCCAGCTCAATGGGGCTAGCCAAAAACATTCAGTACTTC.

This rearrangement joins TRBV28 to TRBJ2-7; no reliable D call. This CDR3 region has 13 residues. The V gene's germline CDR1 is MDHEN and CDR2 SYDVKM. Trimming pared 7 bases from V and 3 bases from J, leaving 13 bases between. As DNA, the CDR3 is TGTGCCAGCACCTCTCTAGGGTACTACGAGCAGTACTTC. Encoded protein: CASTSLGYYEQYF.

In its sample, this clonotype was seen a few times. J is TRBJ1-5 and V is TRBV27, with 8 nucleotides matching TRBD1. The CDR3 has 13 residues. V was pared by 2 bases and J by 7 bases, with 1 base of the junction left unmatched. Looked up from germline, CDR1 is MNHEY and CDR2 is SMNVEV (reference sequence). CDR3: CASSLQGAQPQHF. In DNA form, the CDR3 reads TGTGCCAGCAGTTTACAGGGGGCCCAGCCCCAGCATTTT.

The chain recombines TRBV4-1 with TRBJ1-2; D is uncertain. The CDR3 contains 11 residues. Trimming took off 0 bases at V and 8 bases at J, with 4 bases between the two ends. Germline CDR1 is MGHRA and CDR2 is YSYEKL. CDR3 residues: CASSQDRGYTF. CDR3 bases: TGCGCCAGCAGCCAAGATAGGGGCTACACCTTC.

V is TRBV6-7 and J is TRBJ2-2, with 7 bases that match TRBD1. TRBV6-7 falls under the ORF class, with uncertain function. This CDR3 region has 19 residues. V gave up 4 bases and J gave up 2 bases; unmatched junction bases: 16. The CDR3 sequence is CASSSSERGTELNTGELFF. In DNA form, the CDR3 reads TGTGCCAGCAGTTCCTCAGAAAGAGGGACAGAACTCAACACCGGGGAGCTGTTTTTT.

This clonotype was seen at least ten times. This chain links TRBV20-1 with TRBJ2-7; 7 bases match TRBD1. The CDR3 spans 15 residues. CDR1 is DFQATT, CDR2 SNEGSKA, per germline (reference sequence). The V and J ends lost 0 bases and 0 bases, in that order; junction bases with no gene match: 5. CDR3 loop: CSARDWAGGSYEQYF. The CDR3 nucleotides read TGCAGTGCTAGAGATTGGGCAGGGGGCTCCTACGAGCAGTACTTC.

The CDR3 nucleotides are TGTGCCAGCAGCGTAGACTACTCAGGGAACTATGGCTACACCTTC. Translation: CASSVDYSGNYGYTF. J is TRBJ1-2 and V is TRBV9; D may be TRBD1 (5 bases). Germline lookup yields CDR1 SGDLS and CDR2 YYNGEE. CDR3 length equals 15 residues. Trimming removed 0 bases from V and 2 bases from J, with 11 bases in between.

This clonotype was seen a handful of times. The chain joins TRBV7-2 to TRBJ2-2, with TRBD2 as a possible D gene (6 bases). The CDR3 is 15 residues long. Trimming removed 4 bases from V and 4 bases from J, with 13 bases in between. CDR1 and CDR2 from the germline V gene are SGHTA and FQGNSA. This CDR3 reads CASSWDLGGTGELFF. In DNA form, the CDR3 reads TGTGCCAGCAGCTGGGACCTCGGGGGCACCGGGGAGCTGTTTTTT.

This clonotype was observed a few times. The chain uses TRBV9 and TRBJ2-5; D gene unclear. CDR1 and CDR2 (germline): SGDLS, YYNGEE. Between the trimmed V and J ends, which lost 4 bases and 5 bases, there was a span of 12 bases. This CDR3 has 13 amino acids. The CDR3 reads CASSPPFGETQYF. The CDR3 coding sequence is TGTGCCAGCAGCCCACCGTTCGGGGAGACCCAGTACTTC.

This clonotype was found a few times. The chain has TRBV5-6 and TRBJ2-1; D tentatively fits TRBD1 or TRBD2 (5 bases each). The V gene lost 5 bases and the J gene lost 4 bases, with 13 bases spanning the gap. Germline lookup yields CDR1 SGHDT and CDR2 YYEEEE. The CDR3 totals 14 residues. CDR3 DNA: TGTGCCAGCAGTACACCGGGGCCATACAATGAGCAGTTCTTC. It specifies CASSTPGPYNEQFF. Full variable domain (remainder filled in from reference TRBV5-6 and TRBJ2-1): DAGVTQSPTHLIKTRGQQVTLRCSPKSGHDTVSWYQQALGQGPQFIFQYYEEEERQRGNFPDRFSGHQFPNYSSELNVNALLLGDSALYLCASSTPGPYNEQFFGPGTRLTVL.

This clonotype was seen only a few times. The chain uses TRBV20-1 and TRBJ2-7; D tentatively fits TRBD1 or TRBD2 (5 bases each). Germline CDR1 and CDR2: DFQATT and SNEGSKA (reference sequence). This CDR3 has 11 residues. V was trimmed by 6 bases and J by 6 bases, leaving 12 bases between them. CDR3 residues: CSAPYGGEQYF. CDR3 bases: TGCAGTGCGCCGTATGGGGGCGAGCAGTACTTC.

This clonotype has a handful of counts. The rearrangement joins TRBV19 to TRBJ2-5, with D hard to call. The CDR3 runs 14 residues. Deletions cut 3 bases from V and 2 bases from J, with 10 bases between. CDR1 LNHDA and CDR2 SQIVND come from the germline V gene (reference sequence). The DNA for the CDR3 is TGTGCCAGTAGTATGTGGAATAAGCAAGAGACCCAGTACTTC. Its protein is CASSMWNKQETQYF. Together with reference TRBV19 and TRBJ2-5, the CDR3 gives the full variable domain: DGGITQSPKYLFRKEGQNVTLSCEQNLNHDAMYWYRQDPGQGLRLIYYSQIVNDFQKGDIAEGYSVSREKKESFPLTVTSAQKNPTAFYLCASSMWNKQETQYFGPGTRLLVL.

In this sample, this clonotype turned up a few times. The CDR3 nucleotides are TGTGCCAGCAGCACTCGCCTTCGGGGGGTTGGTACCTACGAGCAGTACTTC. Translation gives CASSTRLRGVGTYEQYF. This sequence joins TRBV7-9 and TRBJ2-7; 7 nucleotides match TRBD2. The trim removed 5 bases at V and 2 bases at J, leaving 15 bases unmatched. The CDR3 consists of 17 residues. Germline assignment: CDR1 SEHNR and CDR2 FQNEAQ (reference sequence).

V usage is TRBV27 and J usage is TRBJ2-1; D unresolved. Trimming stripped 5 bases from V and 7 bases from J, with 15 bases between. Germline CDR1 reads MNHEY; CDR2 reads SMNVEV (reference sequence). The CDR3 extends over 14 amino acids. CDR3 loop: CASSATTWANEQFF. The CDR3 bases are TGTGCCAGCAGTGCAACAACTTGGGCGAATGAGCAGTTCTTC.

The rearrangement links TRBV4-1 to TRBJ1-2, with a possible D match to TRBD1 (6 bases). CDR3 size: 15 residues. Germline values: CDR1 MGHRA, CDR2 YSYEKL. The V and J ends lost 0 bases and 6 bases respectively, with 14 bases between them. The CDR3 nucleotides are TGCGCCAGCAGCCAAGATTCCGGAGGACAGCATGGCTACACCTTC. As protein: CASSQDSGGQHGYTF.

The CDR3 DNA reads as TGTGCCAGCAGTGCGGGGACAGGGCAAGAGACCCAGTACTTC. It translates to CASSAGTGQETQYF. The chain recombines TRBV12-3 or TRBV12-4 with TRBJ2-5; 9 bases are shared with TRBD1. Unmatched junction bases numbered 3, after V lost 5 bases and J lost 2 bases. The CDR3 consists of 14 residues.

The CDR3 region is CASSHTVNSYEQYF. The CDR3 coding sequence is TGTGCCAGCAGCCACACAGTAAACTCCTACGAGCAGTACTTC. The chain recombines TRBV7-9 with TRBJ2-7; D call uncertain. The CDR3 totals 14 residues. Germline V lookup: CDR1 SEHNR, CDR2 FQNEAQ (reference sequence). Trimming removed 5 bases from V and 0 bases from J, with 11 bases in between. Looking up the rest from reference TRBV7-9 and TRBJ2-7 gives the full variable domain: DTGVSQNPRHKITKRGQNVTFRCDPISEHNRLYWYRQTLGQGPEFLTYFQNEAQLEKSRLLSDRFSAERPKGSFSTLEIQRTEQGDSAMYLCASSHTVNSYEQYFGPGTRLTVT.